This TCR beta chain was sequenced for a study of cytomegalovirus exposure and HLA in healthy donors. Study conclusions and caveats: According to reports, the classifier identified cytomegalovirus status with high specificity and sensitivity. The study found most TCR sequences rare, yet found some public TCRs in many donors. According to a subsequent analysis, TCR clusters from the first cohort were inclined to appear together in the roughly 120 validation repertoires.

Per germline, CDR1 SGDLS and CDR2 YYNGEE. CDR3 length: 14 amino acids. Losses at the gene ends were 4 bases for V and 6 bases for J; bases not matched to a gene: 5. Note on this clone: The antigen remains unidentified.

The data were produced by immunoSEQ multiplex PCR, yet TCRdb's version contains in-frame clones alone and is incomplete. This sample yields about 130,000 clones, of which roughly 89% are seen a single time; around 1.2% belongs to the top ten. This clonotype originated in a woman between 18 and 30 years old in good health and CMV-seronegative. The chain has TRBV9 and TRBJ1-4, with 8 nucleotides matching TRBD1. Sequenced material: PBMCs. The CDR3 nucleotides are TGTGCCAGCAGCCCGGACAGGGTGCATGAAAAACTGTTTTTT. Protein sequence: CASSPDRVHEKLFF.